This T cell receptor (beta chain) was profiled in a study of shared clonotypes between healthy human individuals. Study-wide findings and caveats: What naive subsets generally showed was a larger estimated richness than memory subsets showed.

Concerning this clone: Its antigen is not identified.

The assay was immunoSEQ multiplex PCR, and TCRdb's table has in-frame clones only and misses some. The sample holds more than 1.2 million clones, 98% seen once. Per the germline V gene, CDR1 is LNHDA and CDR2 is SQIVND (reference sequence). The CDR3 totals 20 residues. J was trimmed by 1 base and V by 5 bases; bases with no gene match: 15. This chain uses TRBV19 with TRBJ2-3; 13 positions match TRBD2. Sequencing input: naive CD4+ T cells sorted from blood. The subset denotes: CD45RA+ positively selected. This receptor was identified in a man aged 25 to 40 in good health. CDR3 DNA: TGTGCCAGTAGTGGGCAGACTAGCGGGAGGCTTTTCCTAGGCACAGATACGCAGTATTTT. Its protein product is CASSGQTSGRLFLGTDTQYF.